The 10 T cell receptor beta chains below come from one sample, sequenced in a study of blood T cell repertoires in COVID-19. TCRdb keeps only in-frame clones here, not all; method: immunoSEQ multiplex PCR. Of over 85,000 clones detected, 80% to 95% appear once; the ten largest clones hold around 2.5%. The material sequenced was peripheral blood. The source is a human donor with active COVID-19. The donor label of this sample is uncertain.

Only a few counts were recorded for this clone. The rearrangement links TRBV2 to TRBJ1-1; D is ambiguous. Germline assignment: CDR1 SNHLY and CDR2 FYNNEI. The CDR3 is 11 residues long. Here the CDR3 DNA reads TGTGCTTCAAGGAAGGAGACTGAAGCTTTCTTT. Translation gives CASRKETEAFF.

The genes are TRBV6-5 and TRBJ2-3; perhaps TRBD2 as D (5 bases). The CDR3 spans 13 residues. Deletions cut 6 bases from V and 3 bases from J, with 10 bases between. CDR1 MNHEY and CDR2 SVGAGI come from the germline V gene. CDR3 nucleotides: TGTGCCAGCAGCACTGGCGGGACAGATACGCAGTATTTT. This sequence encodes CASSTGGTDTQYF.

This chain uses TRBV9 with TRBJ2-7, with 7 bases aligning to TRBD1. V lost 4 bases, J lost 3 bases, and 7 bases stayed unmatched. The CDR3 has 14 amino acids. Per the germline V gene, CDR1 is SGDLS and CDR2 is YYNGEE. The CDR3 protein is CASSPWDSDYEQYF. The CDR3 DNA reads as TGTGCCAGCAGCCCGTGGGACAGCGACTACGAGCAGTACTTC.

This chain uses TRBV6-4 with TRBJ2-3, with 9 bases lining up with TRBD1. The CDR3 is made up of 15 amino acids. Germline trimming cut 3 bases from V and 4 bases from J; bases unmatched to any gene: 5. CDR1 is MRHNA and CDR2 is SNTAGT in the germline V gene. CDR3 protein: CASSEQQGAADTQYF. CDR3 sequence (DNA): TGTGCCAGCAGTGAACAACAGGGGGCTGCAGATACGCAGTATTTT.

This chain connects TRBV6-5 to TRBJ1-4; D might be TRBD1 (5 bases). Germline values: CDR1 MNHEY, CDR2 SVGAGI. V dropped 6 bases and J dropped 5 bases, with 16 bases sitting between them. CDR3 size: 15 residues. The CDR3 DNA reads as TGTGCCAGCAGAGAGTTGACAGCTGAGAATGAAAAACTGTTTTTT. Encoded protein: CASRELTAENEKLFF.

CDR3 in amino acids: CASSEVRLGSTDTQYF. CDR3 coding DNA: TGTGCCAGCAGTGAAGTCAGGCTTGGCAGCACAGATACGCAGTATTTT. The chain uses TRBV6-1 and TRBJ2-3; no definite D call. The CDR3 consists of 16 residues. Germline V lookup: CDR1 MNHNS, CDR2 SASEGT. Trimming removed 1 base from V and 0 bases from J, with 11 bases in between.

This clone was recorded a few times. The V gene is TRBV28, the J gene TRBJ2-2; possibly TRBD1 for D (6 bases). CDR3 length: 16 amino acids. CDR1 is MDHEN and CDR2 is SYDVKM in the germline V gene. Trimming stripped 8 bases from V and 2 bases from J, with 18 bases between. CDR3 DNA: TGTGCCAGCGGACCCGACAGGACCTCCAACACCGGGGAGCTGTTTTTT. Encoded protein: CASGPDRTSNTGELFF.

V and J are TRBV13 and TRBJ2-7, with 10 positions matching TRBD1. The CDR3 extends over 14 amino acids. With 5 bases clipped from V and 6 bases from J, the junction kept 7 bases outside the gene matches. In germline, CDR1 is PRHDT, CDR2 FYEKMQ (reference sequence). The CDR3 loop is CASSPRTGGIEQYF. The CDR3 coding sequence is TGTGCCAGCAGCCCGCGGACAGGGGGAATCGAGCAGTACTTC.

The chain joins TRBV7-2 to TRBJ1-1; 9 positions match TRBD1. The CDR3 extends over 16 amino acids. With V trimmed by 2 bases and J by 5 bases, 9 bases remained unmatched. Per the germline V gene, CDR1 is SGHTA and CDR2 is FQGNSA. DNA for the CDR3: TGTGCCAGCAGCTTAATCGGGACAGGGTCTCATACTGAAGCTTTCTTT. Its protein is CASSLIGTGSHTEAFF.

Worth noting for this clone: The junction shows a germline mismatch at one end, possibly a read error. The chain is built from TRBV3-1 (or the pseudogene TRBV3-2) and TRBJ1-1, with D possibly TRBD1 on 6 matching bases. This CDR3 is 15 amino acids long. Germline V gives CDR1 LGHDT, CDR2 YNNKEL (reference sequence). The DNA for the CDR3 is TGTGCCAGCAGCCAAGGAAGTGTGGAAATAGGGACAATAAACTTT. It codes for CASSQGSVEIGTINF.